This entry lists 24 T cell receptor beta chains sequenced from one sample in a study of T cell responses to AZD1222 COVID-19 vaccine. Clones were sequenced by immunoSEQ multiplex PCR, and TCRdb holds only the in-frame ones, with some missing. This sample carries some 80,000 clones, approximately 86% of them seen once, and the ten largest clones take approximately 4.8%. The sequences come from peripheral blood, collected on day 0 of MenACWY control vaccination. These receptors were taken from an adult in good health.

The rearrangement joins TRBV13 to TRBJ2-2; 7 bases match TRBD1. The V segment lost 5 bases and the J segment 5 bases; nucleotides outside the gene matches: 2. The CDR3 covers 13 residues. Germline V gene data show CDR1 as PRHDT and CDR2 as FYEKMQ (reference sequence). For the CDR3, the DNA is TGTGCCAGCAGCCGGGACAGTACCGGGGAGCTGTTTTTT. Translating gives CASSRDSTGELFF.

The V gene is TRBV7-2, the J gene TRBJ1-5; D unresolved. V shed 4 bases and J shed 6 bases, with 7 bases lying between them. CDR3 size: 12 residues. Germline assignment: CDR1 SGHTA and CDR2 FQGNSA. For the CDR3, the DNA is TGTGCCAGCAGCTCCCCTTTTCAGCCCCAGCATTTT. Protein product: CASSSPFQPQHF.

The J gene is TRBJ1-1, the V gene TRBV11-3; tentatively, D is TRBD1 (5 bases). This CDR3 comprises 15 residues. The V and J ends lost 5 bases and 1 base respectively, with 14 bases between them. Germline lookup yields CDR1 SGHNT and CDR2 YENEEA. CDR3 protein: CASSPGTAKNTEAFF. The DNA of the CDR3 is TGTGCCAGCAGCCCGGGGACGGCCAAGAACACTGAAGCTTTCTTT.

The rearrangement uses TRBV10-3 and TRBJ1-5; the match to TRBD1 covers 8 bases. This CDR3 spans 18 amino acids. The germline gives CDR1 ENHRY, CDR2 SYGVKD. Trimming took 0 bases from V and 3 from J; bases not matched to a gene: 10. CDR3 in amino acids: CAISESGQGSRSNQPQHF. In DNA, the CDR3 is TGTGCCATCAGTGAGTCCGGACAGGGAAGTAGGTCCAATCAGCCCCAGCATTTT.

J is TRBJ1-3 and V is TRBV27, with unresolved D. The length of the CDR3 is 15 residues. The V gene lost 6 bases and the J gene lost 2 bases, with 14 bases spanning the gap. Per the germline V gene, CDR1 is MNHEY and CDR2 is SMNVEV (reference sequence). The CDR3 nucleotides are TGTGCCAGCAGCCCCGGGAGGAACACTGGAAACACCATATATTTT. This gives the protein CASSPGRNTGNTIYF.

The DNA for the CDR3 is TGTGCCAGCAGCTTACGGGCGGGGGGTCCCTACGAGCAGTACTTC. Protein product: CASSLRAGGPYEQYF. The V call is TRBV7-3, the J call TRBJ2-7; 8 positions agree with TRBD2. This CDR3 is 15 amino acids long. After removal of 2 bases from V and 2 bases from J, the junction contained 5 bases not matched to a gene. Germline CDR1 reads SGHTA; CDR2 reads FQGTGA.

V and J are TRBV6-1 and TRBJ1-4; D unresolved. The CDR3 is 16 residues long. The germline V gene encodes CDR1 MNHNS and CDR2 SASEGT. The V gene lost 0 bases and the J gene lost 0 bases, with 8 bases spanning the gap. CDR3 residues: CASSEAGPATNEKLFF. DNA of the CDR3: TGTGCCAGCAGTGAAGCAGGCCCTGCAACTAATGAAAAACTGTTTTTT.

The chain combines TRBV28 with TRBJ1-4; the D gene is possibly TRBD1 (5 bases). CDR3 length equals 15 residues. V lost 4 bases and J 3 bases, leaving 12 bases between the germline ends. Germline V gene lookup returns CDR1 MDHEN and CDR2 SYDVKM. The DNA for the CDR3 is TGTGCCAGCAGTTCCCCCGGGGGGGCTAATGAAAAACTGTTTTTT. This translates into CASSSPGGANEKLFF.

CDR3 region: CAWSVGGAGRYF. CDR3 in DNA: TGTGCCTGGAGTGTTGGGGGGGCCGGGCGGTACTTC. This rearrangement joins TRBV30 to TRBJ2-7; possibly TRBD2 for D (7 bases). CDR1 is GTSNPN and CDR2 is SVGIG in the germline V gene (reference sequence). V lost 0 bases, J lost 12 bases, and 15 bases lay in between. The CDR3 contains 12 residues.

The chain combines TRBV30 with TRBJ1-5, with a tentative D call TRBD1 (5 bases). Trimming stripped 0 bases from V and 2 bases from J, with 11 bases between. The germline CDR1 and CDR2 sequences are GTSNPN and SVGIG (reference sequence). The CDR3 length is 15 residues. In DNA, the CDR3 is TGTGCCTGGAGTGTACCCAGGGTGGGCAATCAGCCCCAGCATTTT. Translation gives CAWSVPRVGNQPQHF.

This clone has only a few counts. The chain combines TRBV28 with TRBJ1-2; D ambiguous. Trimming removed 3 bases from V and 4 bases from J, with 12 bases in between. This CDR3 has 14 amino acids. CDR1 is MDHEN and CDR2 is SYDVKM in the germline V gene. CDR3 protein: CASSLALGIYGYTF. CDR3 nucleotide sequence: TGTGCCAGCAGTTTGGCTCTGGGGATCTATGGCTACACCTTC.

This chain connects TRBV10-3 to TRBJ1-1; TRBD1 might be the D (5 bases). V was shortened by 2 bases and J by 5 bases, with 6 bases between the two germline ends. This CDR3 has 12 residues. Germline V gene sequence: CDR1 ENHRY, CDR2 SYGVKD. The CDR3 DNA follows: TGTGCCATCAGTGAGGGGGGGACTGAAGCTTTCTTT. This translates into CAISEGGTEAFF.

The V call is TRBV18, the J call TRBJ1-4; D is perhaps TRBD1 (6 bases). This CDR3 region has 15 residues. Between the trimmed V and J ends, which lost 3 bases and 2 bases, there was a span of 10 bases. Germline CDR1 and CDR2: KGHSH and LQKENI. The CDR3 spells CASSPRDTTNEKLFF. The CDR3 nucleotides are TGTGCCAGCTCACCTCGGGACACTACTAATGAAAAACTGTTTTTT.

CDR3 nucleotides: TGCGCCAGCAGCCAAGAGAATAACAGGCCCGGGGAGCTGTTTTTT. This codes for CASSQENNRPGELFF. This sequence joins TRBV4-3 and TRBJ2-2; D is perhaps TRBD1 (5 bases). Germline V gives CDR1 LGHNA, CDR2 YSLEER. This CDR3 has 15 residues. Trimming removed 0 bases from V and 6 bases from J, with 11 bases in between.

The chain is built from TRBV6-5 and TRBJ2-1, with TRBD1 identical over 7 bases. This CDR3 region has 15 residues. In germline, CDR1 is MNHEY, CDR2 SVGAGI. Germline trimming cut 7 bases from V and 0 bases from J; bases unmatched to any gene: 6. CDR3 in DNA: TGTGCCAGCAAAGGGGGCATCAGCTCCTACAATGAGCAGTTCTTC. It specifies CASKGGISSYNEQFF.

This chain links TRBV7-2 with TRBJ2-1; D unresolved. Between the trimmed V and J ends, which lost 6 bases and 2 bases, there was a span of 11 bases. Germline lookup yields CDR1 SGHTA and CDR2 FQGNSA. The CDR3 length is 14 residues. The CDR3 coding sequence is TGTGCCAGCAGTTCCGCCGTAGCCTACAATGAGCAGTTCTTC. Amino acids: CASSSAVAYNEQFF.

The V call is TRBV20-1, the J call TRBJ1-3; no clear D. Germline values: CDR1 DFQATT, CDR2 SNEGSKA (reference sequence). V gave up 3 bases and J gave up 4 bases, with 13 bases separating them. The CDR3 runs 14 residues. Written as DNA, the CDR3 is TGCAGTGCTAGTCTCGCGGGCATGGGAAACACCATATATTTT. Translated, it gives CSASLAGMGNTIYF.

The chain carries TRBV9 and TRBJ1-1, with 8 positions matching TRBD1. The germline gives CDR1 SGDLS, CDR2 YYNGEE. The CDR3 has 17 residues. The ends lost 0 bases at V and 2 bases at J; junction bases unmatched: 9. The CDR3 here is CASSVGPGGFGNTEAFF. In DNA form, the CDR3 reads TGTGCCAGCAGCGTAGGACCAGGGGGCTTCGGAAACACTGAAGCTTTCTTT.

The chain carries TRBV15 and TRBJ1-1; tentative D call: TRBD1 (5 bases). Trimming cost V 5 bases and J 7 bases, with 17 bases left between them. The CDR3 contains 14 residues. Germline assignment: CDR1 LNHNV and CDR2 YYDKDF (reference sequence). CDR3 sequence reads: CATSLTGDQNEAFF. DNA of the CDR3: TGTGCCACCAGCCTTACGGGGGACCAAAATGAAGCTTTCTTT.

The chain uses TRBV14 and TRBJ2-1; D gene ambiguous. The CDR3 covers 12 residues. The V and J ends lost 4 bases and 5 bases respectively, with 6 bases between them. Germline lookup yields CDR1 SGHDN and CDR2 FVKESK. The CDR3 protein is CASSRAHNEQFF. CDR3 sequence (DNA): TGTGCCAGCAGCCGAGCCCACAATGAGCAGTTCTTC. The complete variable domain, with remaining parts taken from reference TRBV14 and TRBJ2-1, reads EAGVTQFPSHSVIEKGQTVTLRCDPISGHDNLYWYRRVMGKEIKFLLHFVKESKQDESGMPNNRFLAERTGGTYSTLKVQPAELEDSGVYFCASSRAHNEQFFGPGTRLTVL.

In DNA form, the CDR3 reads TGTGCCAGCCGGGACGGCGCGAACACCGGGGAGCTGTTTTTT. This translates into CASRDGANTGELFF. This rearrangement joins TRBV7-9 to TRBJ2-2; D is perhaps TRBD1 or TRBD2 (5 bases each). V lost 8 bases and J 0 bases, leaving 10 bases between the germline ends. CDR3 size: 14 residues. The germline CDR1 and CDR2 sequences are SEHNR and FQNEAQ (reference sequence). Full variable domain (missing parts from reference TRBV7-9 and TRBJ2-2): DTGVSQNPRHKITKRGQNVTFRCDPISEHNRLYWYRQTLGQGPEFLTYFQNEAQLEKSRLLSDRFSAERPKGSFSTLEIQRTEQGDSAMYLCASRDGANTGELFFGEGSRLTVL.

The chain links TRBV4-1 to TRBJ1-4; D unresolved. The CDR3 runs to 15 residues. The V end lost 6 bases, the J end lost 0 bases, and 11 bases lay between the germline ends. Germline CDR1 and CDR2: MGHRA and YSYEKL. CDR3 in DNA: TGCGCCAGCAGGCGTGAGATTACAACTAATGAAAAACTGTTTTTT. This codes for CASRREITTNEKLFF.

This rearrangement joins TRBV10-3 to TRBJ2-1, with D maybe TRBD2 (6 bases). CDR1 and CDR2 from the germline V gene are ENHRY and SYGVKD. The V gene lost 6 bases and the J gene lost 7 bases, with 13 bases spanning the gap. CDR3 length: 13 residues. The CDR3 loop is CAIRRGTNNEQFF. CDR3 nucleotide sequence: TGTGCCATCAGGCGGGGTACCAATAATGAGCAGTTCTTC.

The rearrangement joins TRBV18 to TRBJ2-6, with TRBD1 matching 9 bases. CDR3 length: 17 amino acids. Germline V lookup: CDR1 KGHSH, CDR2 LQKENI. After removal of 5 bases from V and 0 bases from J, the junction contained 5 bases not matched to a gene. CDR3: CASSAGQGSSGANVLTF. The CDR3 DNA reads as TGTGCCAGCTCAGCGGGACAGGGAAGCTCTGGGGCCAACGTCCTGACTTTC.